These 17 T cell receptor beta chains came from one sample sequenced in a study of cytomegalovirus exposure and HLA in healthy donors. It was with 60 Vbeta and 13 Jbeta primers that the PCR ran. TCRdb keeps only in-frame clones here, not all; method: immunoSEQ multiplex PCR. The table has around 140,000 clones, around four fifths seen once. Sequencing was performed on PBMCs. These TCRs come from a man younger than 40 in good health and CMV-seropositive.

V gene TRBV27 combines with J gene TRBJ2-1; 16 bases agree with TRBD2. Trimming cost V 3 bases and J 12 bases; bases outside gene matches: 5. In germline, CDR1 is MNHEY, CDR2 SMNVEV (reference sequence). The CDR3 loop spans 15 amino acids. The CDR3 is CASSFGTSGGAVQFF. The CDR3 DNA follows: TGTGCCAGCAGTTTTGGGACTAGCGGGGGGGCTGTGCAGTTCTTC.

The DNA of the CDR3 is TGTGCCAGCAGTGAAGCCTCGGGACAGGGCAGGGAGCAGTACTTC. As protein: CASSEASGQGREQYF. The chain links TRBV6-1 to TRBJ2-7; 9 positions match TRBD1. This CDR3 region has 15 residues. Unmatched junction bases numbered 7, after V lost 0 bases and J lost 7 bases. In germline, CDR1 is MNHNS, CDR2 SASEGT.

In its sample, this clone was seen once. The genes are TRBV9 and TRBJ1-3; D unresolved. Looked up from germline, CDR1 is SGDLS and CDR2 is YYNGEE. The CDR3 is 14 residues long. The V and J ends lost 0 bases and 0 bases respectively, with 4 bases between them. CDR3 sequence: CASSVDSSGNTIYF. The CDR3 DNA sequence: TGTGCCAGCAGCGTAGACAGCTCTGGAAACACCATATATTTT.

CDR3 region: CASSQLQARETQYF. Written as DNA, the CDR3 is TGCGCCAGCAGCCAACTGCAGGCCAGGGAGACCCAGTACTTC. This sequence joins TRBV4-1 and TRBJ2-5; D unclear. The CDR3 is 14 residues long. Trimming removed 2 bases from V and 5 bases from J, with 12 bases in between. The germline V gene encodes CDR1 MGHRA and CDR2 YSYEKL.

The rearrangement links TRBV7-8 to TRBJ2-1; possible D gene TRBD2, 5 bases. CDR1 and CDR2 (germline): SGHVS, FQNEAQ. V lost 5 bases to trimming and J lost 4 bases, with 15 bases between them. The CDR3 contains 15 residues. CDR3 sequence: CASSRWERQYNEQFF. CDR3 coding DNA: TGTGCCAGCAGCCGATGGGAGCGTCAATACAATGAGCAGTTCTTC. The entire variable domain, with the rest obtained from reference TRBV7-8 and TRBJ2-1, is as follows: GAGVSQSPRYKVAKRGQDVALRCDPISGHVSLFWYQQALGQGPEFLTYFQNEAQLDKSGLPSDRFFAERPEGSVSTLKIQRTQQEDSAVYLCASSRWERQYNEQFFGPGTRLTVL.

V gene TRBV14 combines with J gene TRBJ1-6, with TRBD1 identical over 7 bases. Germline V gene data show CDR1 as SGHDN and CDR2 as FVKESK. V lost 2 bases to trimming and J lost 9 bases; unmatched junction nucleotides: 7. This CDR3 is built from 15 residues. The CDR3 DNA is TGTGCCAGCAGCCAATCCGGGACAGAGGCTTCACCCCTCCACTTT. Translation: CASSQSGTEASPLHF.

This clone was counted ten times or more. The genes are TRBV9 and TRBJ2-1, with TRBD2 as a possible D gene (5 bases). Germline CDR1 reads SGDLS; CDR2 reads YYNGEE. V gave up 7 bases and J gave up 7 bases, with 18 bases separating them. The CDR3 is made up of 14 amino acids. In DNA, the CDR3 is TGTGCCAGCTCTCCTTCGGACTTGGGTAATGAGCAGTTCTTC. It translates to CASSPSDLGNEQFF.

The chain carries TRBV7-8 and TRBJ2-3, with TRBD2 identical over 7 bases. The germline gives CDR1 SGHVS, CDR2 FQNEAQ. The CDR3 runs to 16 residues. V shed 3 bases and J 1 base; nucleotides not matched to a gene: 7. The CDR3 loop is CASSLVAGVGTDTQYF. The DNA for the CDR3 is TGTGCCAGCAGCTTGGTTGCGGGAGTGGGCACAGATACGCAGTATTTT.

The gene calls are TRBV10-2 and TRBJ1-5; D not certain. The CDR3 runs to 12 residues. V lost 1 base, J lost 9 bases, and 7 bases lay in between. Germline assignment: CDR1 WSHSY and CDR2 SAAADI. The CDR3 reads CASSEWEGPQHF. CDR3 nucleotide sequence: TGCGCCAGCAGTGAGTGGGAGGGGCCCCAGCATTTT.

This sequence joins TRBV2 and TRBJ2-7, with a weak D call TRBD2 (5 bases). This CDR3 has 13 residues. Germline V CDR1 and CDR2: SNHLY, FYNNEI. V dropped 6 bases and J dropped 3 bases, with 12 bases sitting between them. The CDR3 coding sequence is TGTGCCAGCAGCCAGGACTTAGACTACGAGCAGTACTTC. As protein: CASSQDLDYEQYF.

J is TRBJ1-1 and V is TRBV18; 7 bases align to TRBD1. J gave up 3 bases and V 4 bases, and 2 bases lay outside the gene matches. The V gene's germline CDR1 is KGHSH and CDR2 LQKENI. The length of the CDR3 is 13 residues. CDR3 loop: CASSQGADTEAFF. CDR3 nucleotide sequence: TGTGCCAGCTCACAGGGGGCGGACACTGAAGCTTTCTTT. Together with reference TRBV18 and TRBJ1-1, the CDR3 gives the full variable domain: NAGVMQNPRHLVRRRGQEARLRCSPMKGHSHVYWYRQLPEEGLKFMVYLQKENIIDESGMPKERFSAEFPKEGPSILRIQQVVRGDSAAYFCASSQGADTEAFFGQGTRLTVV.

This clone was recorded only once. This chain joins TRBV21-1 and TRBJ1-2; the table calls TRBD1, which could not be checked here. TRBV21-1 is an annotated pseudogene. The CDR3 is made up of 18 amino acids. CDR3 protein: CASSVGRRGPFVFYGYTF. CDR3 in DNA: TGTGCCAGCAGCGTTGGGCGCAGGGGGCCTTTCGTCTTCTATGGCTACACCTTC.

The chain couples TRBV9 to TRBJ2-1; TRBD2 aligns across 7 bases. J gave up 9 bases and V 4 bases, and 7 bases lay outside the gene matches. Germline V gene lookup returns CDR1 SGDLS and CDR2 YYNGEE. CDR3 size: 13 residues. CDR3 protein: CASSPSSGIEQFF. The CDR3 nucleotides read TGTGCCAGCAGCCCGTCTAGCGGTATTGAGCAGTTCTTC. Full variable domain (rest looked up from reference TRBV9 and TRBJ2-1): DSGVTQTPKHLITATGQRVTLRCSPRSGDLSVYWYQQSLDQGLQFLIQYYNGEERAKGNILERFSAQQFPDLHSELNLSSLELGDSALYFCASSPSSGIEQFFGPGTRLTVL.

This sequence joins TRBV11-2 and TRBJ2-2, with 9 bases lining up with TRBD2. Germline V gene data show CDR1 as SGHAT and CDR2 as FQNNGV. The CDR3 sequence is 17 residues long. V gave up 5 bases and J gave up 4 bases; unmatched junction bases: 11. The DNA for the CDR3 is TGTGCCAGCAGCACGCTTAGCGGGGGCCGGGGCACCGGGGAGCTGTTTTTT. Its protein product is CASSTLSGGRGTGELFF.

The chain carries TRBV6-5 and TRBJ2-1; 9 bases are shared with TRBD2. V was clipped by 2 bases and J by 3 bases; unmatched bases: 2. The CDR3 sequence is 15 residues long. In germline, CDR1 is MNHEY, CDR2 SVGAGI. CDR3 sequence reads: CASSYTTSGYNEQFF. The CDR3 nucleotides are TGTGCCAGCAGTTACACGACTAGCGGCTACAATGAGCAGTTCTTC.

This clone was observed a handful of times. The V call is TRBV6-6, the J call TRBJ2-7; 8 bases match TRBD1. CDR1 and CDR2 from the germline V gene are MNHNY and SVGAGI (reference sequence). CDR3 length: 14 amino acids. V lost 5 bases, J lost 6 bases, and 9 bases stayed unmatched. The CDR3: CASSHPDRVGEQYF. The CDR3 nucleotides are TGTGCCAGCAGTCACCCGGACAGGGTGGGCGAGCAGTACTTC.

This clone has a handful of counts. This chain links TRBV5-1 with TRBJ1-6; D unresolved. Trimming left V 3 bases short and J 8 bases short, with 6 bases between. This CDR3 spans 12 amino acids. Germline V gene lookup returns CDR1 SGHRS and CDR2 YFSETQ. The CDR3 DNA reads TGCGCCAGCAGCTACGAGGATTCACCCCTCCACTTT. Protein product: CASSYEDSPLHF. The variable domain in full, with the rest retrieved from reference TRBV5-1 and TRBJ1-6, is KAGVTQTPRYLIKTRGQQVTLSCSPISGHRSVSWYQQTPGQGLQFLFEYFSETQRNKGNFPGRFSGRQFSNSRSEMNVSTLELGDSALYLCASSYEDSPLHFGNGTRLTVT.